Sequencing of this TCR beta chain was carried out in a study of cytomegalovirus exposure and HLA in healthy donors (dated by TCRdb to between 2016 and 2019). Regarding the complete study: In an earlier analysis of 587 of the donors, approximately 260 Gb of sequence data and 120 million or so unique TCR beta sequences from about 179 million T cells were reported. An early release that covered some 630 HLA-typed donors contained around 300 gigabases of sequencing data and 65 million to 100 million unique TCR sequences. The genetic ancestry cluster associated with self-reported Caucasian donors included 81% of the 398 genotyped donors. The study aimed to test whether cataloging public T cell receptors could reveal signatures of past pathogen exposure. The T cell repertoires of around 670 subjects were profiled by immunosequencing and related to cytomegalovirus serostatus. A separate validation cohort of roughly 110 different subjects was used in addition to the roughly 670-subject first cohort. To predict cytomegalovirus infection status, the study brought together high-throughput TCR immunosequencing, statistical association of individual TCRs with disease status, and machine learning. To study patterns of TCR occurrence, a later analysis re-analyzed previously published TCR beta repertoires from around 700 donors and added high-resolution HLA genotyping. Rather than drawing on any new phenotypic data, the later analysis identified candidate immune exposures from TCR beta sequences and the way those sequences occurred across donors. To decide whether each TCR beta V gene segment behaved as functional or pseudogenic, an earlier analysis of some 600 of the donors relied on high-throughput TCR beta sequencing. Donor age, sex, ethnicity and CMV serostatus were collected together with the repertoire data. Genome-wide SNP genotypes for about 60% of the roughly 700 donors were used in a later genetic analysis, which treated that subset as a discovery cohort. Every discovery cohort repertoire had been produced on one sequencing platform. Class I and class II HLA loci were covered by the typing at four-digit resolution. The number of typed donors differed by locus: 629-630 for A, B, C, DRB1 and DQB1; 500 to 550 for DQA1; some 610 for DPA1; and roughly 490 for DPB1. Roughly 5 DR-DQ haplotypes were handled as single units for association and clustering, since linkage in the cohort was strong. On average, about 200,000 unique TCR beta nucleotide sequences were sequenced per donor among about 400 genotyped donors of the cohort, with roughly 18% of those sequences being non-productive.

The cohort was made up of 650 to 700 healthy bone marrow donors. All cohort members were sampled while nominally healthy, although unrecorded immune exposures were likely present. The donor was CMV seropositive and belonged to the group of 250 to 300 seropositive cohort members. Each donor provided a peripheral blood sample, and peripheral blood mononuclear cells were used for TCR beta sequencing. Genomic DNA was extracted from the blood cell samples with the Qiagen DNeasy Blood Extraction Kit. Libraries were made using the immunoSEQ multiplex PCR assay. For the multiplex PCR, a mixture combining 60 forward primers for TCR Vbeta segments and 13 reverse primers for TCR Jbeta segments was used. The CDR3 region of rearranged TCR beta genes was amplified from genomic DNA by a multiplex PCR assay. Amplified TCR beta libraries were sequenced as 87-base-pair reads on the Illumina HiSeq System. On the authors' methods: A later analysis counted 75 million to 100 million unique TCR beta chains across the 650 to 700 repertoires, and some 12 million of these chains were shared by at least two donors. Raw reads were error-corrected and collapsed into unique sequences by a nearest-neighbor algorithm in which closely related sequences were merged to remove PCR and sequencing errors. To assign V, D and J gene segments, CDR3 sequences were aligned to IMGT reference sequences. Each retained sequence needed at least a six-nucleotide match to both a V gene segment and a J gene segment. A rearrangement was called productive if the CDR3 had no stop codons and remained in frame with V and J, and every other rearrangement was called non-productive. Following IMGT convention, CDR3 was defined as the stretch from the second conserved V-encoded cysteine up to the conserved J-encoded phenylalanine. In an earlier analysis of roughly 580 of the donors, sequences lacking an unambiguous match to a single V gene segment were excluded. In an earlier analysis of approximately 560 of the donors, a V segment was called functional when productive rearrangements were above 56.7%, and segregating when the standard deviation between donors exceeded 5%. A statistical classification framework was built for diagnosing cytomegalovirus status from the catalog of TCR beta chain sequences. V and J gene assignment, in a later analysis, came from comparing TCR nucleotide sequences with IMGT/GENE-DB human TR gene sequences. Using the TCRdist pipeline, a later analysis assigned CDR3 sequences along with most-parsimonious VDJ recombination scenarios. A later analysis defined each TCR beta chain by its CDR3 amino acid sequence plus V-gene family, and excluded reads lacking a unique V-gene family. A later analysis removed several hundred highly shared, low-generation-probability nucleotide sequences to deal with suspected cross-contamination and a sequencing artifact. In a later analysis, a clonal expansion index was calculated for each public chain from normalized within-repertoire ranks of inferred template counts. A later analysis computed generation probabilities with a VDJ recombination model fitted to out-of-frame rearrangements, and checked the results against IGoR. Hypergeometric tests were used in a later analysis to score TCR-TCR, TCR-HLA and TCR-CMV co-occurrence, with a repertoire-size bias correction applied to the TCR pairs. In a later analysis, false discovery rates were estimated by permuting HLA or CMV assignments 20 times. In a later analysis, co-occurring TCRs were grouped using DBSCAN, with TCRdist sequence similarity added in when clustering inside HLA-allele-positive subsets. Repertoires with fewer than 30,000 or more than 120,000 public chains were left out of co-occurrence clustering, as were five repertoires with anomalous nucleotide sharing. The clones in this table, taken by TCRdb from immuneACCESS, are in-frame only. Not every clone is retained; where verified, under half of the shortfall comes from an unresolved V gene, and the cause of the rest is unknown. D and trimming come from the DNA, and the V and J calls and clone size come from that table. The sample table records about 190,000 clones; 78% of these occur just once. 4.5% to 7.5% of the sample is taken by the ten largest.

Note on this clone: Its antigen is still unknown. Base quality data are lacking; no much larger clone is found one base away.

The V end gives up 4 bases and the J end 11 bases, leaving 16 bases in the junction not matched to a gene. The CDR3 goes from the cysteine to the phenylalanine over 16 residues. CDR3 DNA only is kept here, 48 bases in frame from base 1. Reading the germline V gene (reference sequence) gives CDR1 WNHNN and CDR2 SYGVQD. Here is what the overall study found, with its caveats: Some IMGT-functional V segments, including TRBV6-2 and TRBV6-3, could not be distinguished by the 87-base-pair reads and were therefore excluded. The authors suggested that the approach could potentially be extended to other disease states and immunological phenotypes. A further reported finding was that TCR beta sequences accurately predicted the HLA-A and HLA-B alleles for most subjects in the first cohort. The study gave a list of 150 to 200 TCR beta chains associated with cytomegalovirus. A later analysis associated 17,000 or so TCR beta sequences with specific HLA alleles at a false discovery rate of 0.05. While some public TCRs were present in many individuals, most TCR sequences turned up only very rarely across donors. Correlated functional status among segregating V segments might be attributable to linkage disequilibrium, but an unknown experimental factor could not be ruled out. Most CMV-associated TCR beta chains appeared to be HLA-restricted in a later analysis, and the HLA associations seemed to be driven largely by CMV exposure. The earlier analysis of some 540 of the donors excluded roughly 16 rarely observed V segments, including chromosome 9 orphons, because counts were too low. An earlier analysis of some 560 of the donors showed that most TCR beta V segments appeared in productive rearrangements either about 87% or about 30% of the time, which broadly matched IMGT annotations. The presence/absence analyses assumed that sequencing depth was roughly uniform across donors, and that assumption may not be true. According to a later analysis, parvovirus B19, influenza, CMV and Epstein-Barr virus appeared linked to several top co-occurrence clusters. Compared with the roughly 720-donor mean, donors in an Asian-associated ancestry cluster had fewer N-insertions in productive TCRs, according to a later genetic analysis. A later analysis found that HLA-associated TCR beta chains were more clonally expanded and had lower generation probabilities than equally common non-associated chains. Three of the identified cytomegalovirus-associated TCR beta chains were confirmed in vitro to be specific for cytomegalovirus antigens. A later genetic analysis associated a missense DCLRE1C variant with V-gene and J-gene trimming of TCR beta chains, and an independent cohort replicated the association. Assigning TCR associations to individual alleles was difficult when HLA alleles, especially DR and DQ, strongly co-occurred. This cohort had only TCR beta chains sequenced, and the lack of alpha or paired-chain data limited which features could be detected. A group of highly shared sequence variants was considered likely to be a technical artifact of the sequencing pipeline. Because some donors lacked HLA typing at each locus, the association tests relied only on the typed subset. The classifier was reported to diagnose cytomegalovirus status with high specificity and sensitivity in both the original cohort and the validation cohort. The only immune exposure information available for the cohort was CMV serostatus. In a later analysis, TCR association rates were found to vary across HLA loci, with the most associated TCRs seen for DRB1 alleles and the fewest for HLA-C alleles.

The chain is encoded by TRBV10-1 joined to TRBJ1-1; 10 bases in between match TRBD1. Sequenced sample: PBMCs. This TCR was sampled from a woman aged 30 to 39 in good health and CMV-seropositive. The CDR3 has the sequence CASSAVLGTGVRGAFF. The sequenced DNA: TGCGCCAGCAGTGCCGTTCTAGGGACAGGGGTCCGTGGGGCTTTCTTT.